This T cell receptor beta chain is drawn from a study of shared clonotypes between healthy human individuals. With 7 bases removed from V and 6 bases from J, the gap between germline ends came to 22 bases. This CDR3 is built from 16 residues. Looked up from germline, CDR1 is MDHEN and CDR2 is SYDVKM. Method: immunoSEQ multiplex PCR; TCRdb's copy keeps in-frame clones and lacks some. The sample carries just over 2,000,000 clones, about 95% recorded once. J is TRBJ1-5 and V is TRBV28, with D perhaps TRBD1 (5 bases). The specimen sequenced was naive CD4+ T cells sorted from blood. Subset defined: CD45RA+ positively selected. The clonotype originates from a man between 18 and 35 years old in good health. CDR3 region: CASTQFQGVARQPQHF. CDR3 DNA: TGTGCCAGCACCCAATTCCAGGGTGTCGCTCGTCAGCCCCAGCATTTT.